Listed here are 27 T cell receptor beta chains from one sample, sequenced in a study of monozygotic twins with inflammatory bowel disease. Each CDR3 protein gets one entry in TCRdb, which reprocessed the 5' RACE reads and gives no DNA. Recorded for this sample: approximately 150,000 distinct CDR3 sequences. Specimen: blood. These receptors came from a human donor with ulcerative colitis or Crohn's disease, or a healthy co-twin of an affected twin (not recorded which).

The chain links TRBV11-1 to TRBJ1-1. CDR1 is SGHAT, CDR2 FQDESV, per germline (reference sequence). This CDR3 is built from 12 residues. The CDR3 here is CASSLTRTEAFF.

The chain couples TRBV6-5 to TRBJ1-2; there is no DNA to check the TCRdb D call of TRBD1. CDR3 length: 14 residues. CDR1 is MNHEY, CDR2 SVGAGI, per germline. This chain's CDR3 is CASRAGGIGYGYTF.

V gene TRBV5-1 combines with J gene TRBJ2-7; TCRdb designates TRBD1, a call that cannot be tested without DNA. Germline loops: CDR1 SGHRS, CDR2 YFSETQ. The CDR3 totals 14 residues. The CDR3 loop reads CASSFGQGAREQYF.

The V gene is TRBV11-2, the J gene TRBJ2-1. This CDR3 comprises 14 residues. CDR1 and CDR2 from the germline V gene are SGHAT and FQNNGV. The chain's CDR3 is CASRSGGSYNEQFF.

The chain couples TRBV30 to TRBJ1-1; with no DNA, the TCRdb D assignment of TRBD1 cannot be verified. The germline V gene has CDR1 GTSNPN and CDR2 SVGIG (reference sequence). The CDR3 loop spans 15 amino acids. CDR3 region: CAWSVQPGVGTEAFF. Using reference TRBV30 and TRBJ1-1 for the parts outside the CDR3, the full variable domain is SQTIHQWPATLVQPVGSPLSLECTVEGTSNPNLYWYRQAAGRGLQLLFYSVGIGQISSEVPQNLSASRPQDRQFILSSKKLLLSDSGFYLCAWSVQPGVGTEAFFGQGTRLTVV.

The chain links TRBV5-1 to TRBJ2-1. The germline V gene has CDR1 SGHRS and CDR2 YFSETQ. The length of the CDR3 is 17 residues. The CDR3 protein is CASSLVTKPSREDEQFF.

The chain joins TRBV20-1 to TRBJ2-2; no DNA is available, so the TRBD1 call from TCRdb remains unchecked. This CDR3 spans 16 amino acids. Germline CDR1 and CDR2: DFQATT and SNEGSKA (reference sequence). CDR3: CSARRLGTGATGELFF.

CDR3 sequence reads: CASSLSGREQYF. The chain combines TRBV27 with TRBJ2-7. Germline CDR1 and CDR2: MNHEY and SMNVEV (reference sequence). This CDR3 comprises 12 residues.

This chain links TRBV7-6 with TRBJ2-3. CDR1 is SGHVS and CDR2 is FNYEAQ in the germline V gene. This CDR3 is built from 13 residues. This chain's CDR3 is CASSPDSTDTQYF.

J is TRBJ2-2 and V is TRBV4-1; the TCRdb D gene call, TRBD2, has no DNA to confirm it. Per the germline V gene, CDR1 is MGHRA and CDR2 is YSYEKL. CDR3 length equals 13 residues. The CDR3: CASRTDNTGELFF.

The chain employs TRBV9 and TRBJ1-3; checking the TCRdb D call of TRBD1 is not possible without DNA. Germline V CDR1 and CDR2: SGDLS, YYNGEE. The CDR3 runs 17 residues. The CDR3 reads CASSPRTGAYSGNTIYF.

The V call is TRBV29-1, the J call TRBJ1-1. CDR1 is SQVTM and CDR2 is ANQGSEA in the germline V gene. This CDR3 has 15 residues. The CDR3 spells CSVEDLAGMNTEAFF.

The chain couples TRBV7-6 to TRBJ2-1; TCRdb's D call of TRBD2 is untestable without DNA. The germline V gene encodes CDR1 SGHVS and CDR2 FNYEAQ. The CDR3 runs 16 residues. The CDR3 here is CASSSIAGSSYNEQFF.

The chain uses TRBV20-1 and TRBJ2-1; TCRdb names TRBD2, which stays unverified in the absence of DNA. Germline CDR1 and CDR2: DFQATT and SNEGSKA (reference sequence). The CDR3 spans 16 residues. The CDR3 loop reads CSAPLAGSLSYNEQFF.

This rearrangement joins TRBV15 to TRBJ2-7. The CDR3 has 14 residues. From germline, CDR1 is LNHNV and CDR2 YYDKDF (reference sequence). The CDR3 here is CATSRVGNSYEQYF.

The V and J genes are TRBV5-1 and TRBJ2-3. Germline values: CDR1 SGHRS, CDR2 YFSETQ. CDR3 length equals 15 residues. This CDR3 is CASSLMGDSTDTQYF.

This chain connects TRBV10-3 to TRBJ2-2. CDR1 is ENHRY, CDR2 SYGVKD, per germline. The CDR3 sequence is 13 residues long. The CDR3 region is CAISILNTGELFF.

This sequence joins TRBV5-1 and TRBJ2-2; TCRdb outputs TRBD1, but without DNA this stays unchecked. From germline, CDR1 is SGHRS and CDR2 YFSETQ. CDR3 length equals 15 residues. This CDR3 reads CASSLPWGPTGELFF. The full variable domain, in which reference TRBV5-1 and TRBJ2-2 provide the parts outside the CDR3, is KAGVTQTPRYLIKTRGQQVTLSCSPISGHRSVSWYQQTPGQGLQFLFEYFSETQRNKGNFPGRFSGRQFSNSRSEMNVSTLELGDSALYLCASSLPWGPTGELFFGEGSRLTVL.

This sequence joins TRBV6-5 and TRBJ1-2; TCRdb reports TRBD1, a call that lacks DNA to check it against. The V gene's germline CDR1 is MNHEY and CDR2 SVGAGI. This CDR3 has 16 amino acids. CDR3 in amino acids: CASSSATGLGFYGYTF.

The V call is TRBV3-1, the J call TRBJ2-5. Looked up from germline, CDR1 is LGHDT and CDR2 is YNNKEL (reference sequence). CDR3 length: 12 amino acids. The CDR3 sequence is CASSQARWTQYF.

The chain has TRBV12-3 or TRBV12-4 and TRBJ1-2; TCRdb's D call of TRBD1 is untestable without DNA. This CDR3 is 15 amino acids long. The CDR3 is CASSASPTGGTGHTF.

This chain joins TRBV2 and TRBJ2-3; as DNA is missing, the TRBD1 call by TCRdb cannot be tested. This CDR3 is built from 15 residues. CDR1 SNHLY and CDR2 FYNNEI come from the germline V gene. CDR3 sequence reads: CASSVDRLRTDTQYF.

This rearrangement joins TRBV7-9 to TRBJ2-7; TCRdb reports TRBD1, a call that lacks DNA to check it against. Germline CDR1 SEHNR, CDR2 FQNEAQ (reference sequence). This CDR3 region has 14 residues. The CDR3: CASSYGTITYEQYF.

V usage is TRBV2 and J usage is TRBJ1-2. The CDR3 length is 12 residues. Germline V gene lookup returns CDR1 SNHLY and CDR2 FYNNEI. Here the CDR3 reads CASSNTPYGYTF.

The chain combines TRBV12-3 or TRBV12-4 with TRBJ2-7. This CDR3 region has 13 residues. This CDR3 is CASSLVTQYEQYF.

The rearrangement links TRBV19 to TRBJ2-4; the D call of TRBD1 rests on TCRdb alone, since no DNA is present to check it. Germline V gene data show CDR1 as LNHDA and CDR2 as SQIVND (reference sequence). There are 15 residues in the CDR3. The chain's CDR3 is CASTGDRLSKNIQYF.

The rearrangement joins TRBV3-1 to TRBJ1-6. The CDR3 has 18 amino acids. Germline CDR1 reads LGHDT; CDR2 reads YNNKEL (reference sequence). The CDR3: CASSQDRALSSYNSPLHF.